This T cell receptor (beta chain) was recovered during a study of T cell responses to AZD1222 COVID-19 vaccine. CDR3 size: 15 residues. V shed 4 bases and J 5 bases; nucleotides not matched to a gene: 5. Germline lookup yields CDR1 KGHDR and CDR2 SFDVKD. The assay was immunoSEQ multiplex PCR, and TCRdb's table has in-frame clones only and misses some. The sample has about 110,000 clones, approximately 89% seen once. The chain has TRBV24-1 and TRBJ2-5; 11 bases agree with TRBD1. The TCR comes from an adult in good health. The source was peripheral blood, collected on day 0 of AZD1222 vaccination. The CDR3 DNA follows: TGTGCCACCAGTGAAGGACAGGGGGCTAGGGAGACCCAGTACTTC. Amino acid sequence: CATSEGQGARETQYF.